Listed here are 23 T cell receptor beta chains from one sample, sequenced in a study of CD4 T cells in relation to SARS-CoV-2 and coronaviruses (dated by TCRdb to the early 2020s). Which antigens these TCRs recognize remains unknown. Library preparation employed the immunoSEQ multiplex PCR assay. What TCRdb holds here is the immuneACCESS table cut down to in-frame rearrangements. Part of the clones is not present; checked against another copy, under half of the missing clones reflect an unresolved V gene, and the others are unexplained. This sample lists about 41,000 clones; roughly 84% were detected once. The top ten clonotypes cover 3.5% to 5% of the sample. Material for sequencing was naive CD4+ T cells from PBMCs, cultured in vitro. Taken with the paper, the label for cell subset or site translates to: naive CD4+ T cells isolated by negative enrichment. These receptors were obtained from an adult with COVID-19.

J is TRBJ1-5 and V is TRBV9, with 9 bases aligning to TRBD1. The CDR3 spans 15 residues. With V trimmed by 1 base and J by 4 bases, 3 bases remained unmatched. Germline V gene data show CDR1 as SGDLS and CDR2 as YYNGEE. The CDR3 nucleotides read TGTGCCAGCAGCGTACCGGGACAGGGAAATCAGCCCCAGCATTTT. This encodes CASSVPGQGNQPQHF.

V gene TRBV5-1 combines with J gene TRBJ2-3; no clear D. The CDR3 has 13 amino acids. V was pared by 0 bases and J by 2 bases, with 4 bases between. Germline CDR1 reads SGHRS; CDR2 reads YFSETQ. The CDR3 DNA follows: TGCGCCAGCAGCTTGGGGATCACAGATACGCAGTATTTT. Protein sequence: CASSLGITDTQYF.

The chain carries TRBV5-6 and TRBJ2-7; D is uncertain. Germline assignment: CDR1 SGHDT and CDR2 YYEEEE. This CDR3 has 13 residues. V lost 0 bases to trimming and J lost 3 bases, with 7 bases between them. In DNA form, the CDR3 reads TGTGCCAGCAGCTTGGGGCTGAACTACGAGCAGTACTTC. As protein: CASSLGLNYEQYF.

This clone was seen once. This chain joins TRBV5-1 and TRBJ2-3; D may be TRBD2 (6 bases). Per germline, CDR1 SGHRS and CDR2 YFSETQ. This CDR3 contains 14 residues. Trimming removed 0 bases at V and 5 bases at J, with 10 bases between. CDR3 sequence reads: CASSLAGVIDTQYF. The CDR3 DNA reads as TGCGCCAGCAGCTTGGCGGGAGTGATAGATACGCAGTATTTT.

The chain links TRBV27 to TRBJ1-2; no reliable D call. The germline V gene encodes CDR1 MNHEY and CDR2 SMNVEV (reference sequence). The ends were cut back, 5 bases at V and 4 bases at J, with 11 bases in the middle. This CDR3 contains 13 residues. The DNA of the CDR3 is TGTGCCAGCAGTGTGGGTATGAGCTATGGCTACACCTTC. Residues: CASSVGMSYGYTF.

This clone was seen only a few times. The J gene is TRBJ1-1, the V gene TRBV18; no clear D. Trimming shortened V by 6 bases and J by 4 bases, and 15 bases separated the two germline ends. The CDR3 extends over 14 amino acids. The germline V gene has CDR1 KGHSH and CDR2 LQKENI. This chain's CDR3 is CASSELYGVTEAFF. The CDR3, as DNA: TGTGCCAGCTCCGAACTTTACGGGGTCACTGAAGCTTTCTTT.

The V gene is TRBV28, the J gene TRBJ2-1; the D call may be TRBD1 or TRBD2 (6 bases each). CDR1 is MDHEN and CDR2 is SYDVKM in the germline V gene. V was trimmed by 8 bases and J by 4 bases, leaving 18 bases between them. The CDR3 loop spans 15 amino acids. CDR3 loop: CASLIGQGTYNEQFF. CDR3 coding DNA: TGTGCCAGCCTAATAGGGCAGGGGACTTACAATGAGCAGTTCTTC.

The V and J genes are TRBV7-9 and TRBJ2-2; D unclear. Trimming removed 7 bases at V and 4 bases at J, with 13 bases between. The germline gives CDR1 SEHNR, CDR2 FQNEAQ (reference sequence). The CDR3 loop spans 14 amino acids. This CDR3 reads CASNTLKGTGELFF. The CDR3 region has the DNA TGTGCCAGCAACACACTAAAGGGCACCGGGGAGCTGTTTTTT.

The V gene is TRBV28, the J gene TRBJ1-2; TRBD1 matches 10 bases. CDR3 size: 14 residues. V trimming: 7 bases; J trimming: 4 bases; junction bases outside the gene matches: 6. Looked up from germline, CDR1 is MDHEN and CDR2 is SYDVKM. CDR3 DNA: TGTGCCAGCATCCGGGGGGACAGGGGCTATGGCTACACCTTC. This gives the protein CASIRGDRGYGYTF.

The chain carries TRBV21-1 and TRBJ2-7. TRBV21-1 counts as a pseudogene. The CDR3 contains 20 residues. The CDR3 spells CASSKRLGDTHQKPSYEQYF. In DNA, the CDR3 is TGTGCCAGCAGCAAACGACTCGGAGACACCCACCAGAAGCCCTCCTACGAGCAGTACTTC.

This clone appeared a few times. The chain is built from TRBV5-3 and TRBJ2-7; 9 bases agree with TRBD1. TRBV5-3 has ORF status, its function being uncertain. V dropped 5 bases and J dropped 0; count of bases not matched to a gene: 9. The length of the CDR3 is 16 residues. In DNA, the CDR3 is TGTGCCAGAAGTTGGACAGGGGAGGGTTTCTCCTACGAGCAGTACTTC. It is translated as CARSWTGEGFSYEQYF.

The V call is TRBV28, the J call TRBJ2-3, with D perhaps given as TRBD1 or TRBD2 (5 bases each). V lost 7 bases, J lost 6 bases, and 26 bases lay in between. Looked up from germline, CDR1 is MDHEN and CDR2 is SYDVKM. This CDR3 has 17 amino acids. CDR3 nucleotide sequence: TGTGCCAGCACCCCTGTGCCGGGACGGGGACCTTTGGATACGCAGTATTTT. Protein product: CASTPVPGRGPLDTQYF.

This clone was detected only a few times. The V and J genes are TRBV6-5 and TRBJ2-7, with 9 nucleotides matching TRBD2. This CDR3 contains 15 residues. The junction had 8 bases not matched to a gene; V was cut back by 5 bases and J by 3 bases. Germline values: CDR1 MNHEY, CDR2 SVGAGI. As DNA, the CDR3 is TGTGCCAGCAGTCCCAATAGCGGGAGCAGCTACGAGCAGTACTTC. Protein product: CASSPNSGSSYEQYF.

V and J are TRBV3-1 (or the pseudogene TRBV3-2) and TRBJ1-2; D unresolved. Trimming took 4 bases from V and 6 from J, leaving 12 bases between them. Germline V gene data show CDR1 as LGHDT and CDR2 as YNNKEL (reference sequence). The CDR3 is 13 residues long. The CDR3 protein is CASSPSAEDGYTF. In DNA, the CDR3 is TGTGCCAGCAGCCCCTCGGCGGAAGATGGCTACACCTTC.

This clone was counted a few times. The chain couples TRBV28 to TRBJ2-7; D gene unclear. Germline loops: CDR1 MDHEN, CDR2 SYDVKM. This CDR3 has 13 residues. Trimming took 2 bases from V and 2 from J, leaving 7 bases between them. CDR3 bases: TGTGCCAGCAGTTTAACAACAGCCTACGAGCAGTACTTC. Translation gives CASSLTTAYEQYF.

This chain links TRBV7-9 with TRBJ1-6, with D unresolved. The germline V gene has CDR1 SEHNR and CDR2 FQNEAQ (reference sequence). CDR3 length equals 13 residues. V shed 1 base and J shed 8 bases, with 6 bases lying between them. This CDR3 reads CASSLGHDSPLHF. As DNA, the CDR3 is TGTGCCAGCAGCTTAGGACACGATTCACCCCTCCACTTT.

The chain combines TRBV6-6 with TRBJ1-1; D is ambiguous. This CDR3 comprises 14 residues. Germline CDR1 is MNHNY and CDR2 is SVGAGI (reference sequence). V was clipped by 2 bases and J by 0 bases, with 7 bases between them. CDR3 sequence: CASSYERMNTEAFF. The CDR3 nucleotides are TGTGCCAGCAGTTACGAACGGATGAACACTGAAGCTTTCTTT.

The genes are TRBV10-3 and TRBJ2-2; perhaps TRBD2 as D (6 bases). This CDR3 comprises 15 residues. The germline gives CDR1 ENHRY, CDR2 SYGVKD. The V end was cut by 6 bases, the J end by 0 bases, with 11 bases between. The CDR3 DNA reads TGTGCCATCAGGGAGGGAAACCCGAACACCGGGGAGCTGTTTTTT. Translated: CAIREGNPNTGELFF.

This chain uses TRBV2 with TRBJ2-5, with D unclear. The V end lost 2 bases, the J end lost 9 bases, and 16 bases lay between the germline ends. This CDR3 has 14 residues. Germline V lookup: CDR1 SNHLY, CDR2 FYNNEI. In DNA form, the CDR3 reads TGTGCCAGCAGTGAATTGGTTGGAGTCGGGCCCCAGTACTTC. Protein product: CASSELVGVGPQYF.

This clone appeared once. The chain employs TRBV20-1 and TRBJ2-7; no definite D call. From germline, CDR1 is DFQATT and CDR2 SNEGSKA (reference sequence). V was clipped by 5 bases and J by 3 bases, with 5 bases between them. CDR3 length equals 10 residues. CDR3 protein: CSAGSYEQYF. The CDR3 DNA sequence: TGCAGTGCTGGAAGCTACGAGCAGTACTTC.

This sequence joins TRBV28 and TRBJ1-1, with D possibly being TRBD1 (6 bases). Germline V gene sequence: CDR1 MDHEN, CDR2 SYDVKM. V was pared by 6 bases and J by 10 bases, with 18 bases between. This CDR3 has 13 residues. CDR3 residues: CASSGQPSVGAFF. The CDR3, as DNA: TGTGCCAGCAGCGGACAGCCTTCGGTGGGAGCTTTCTTT.

This clone occurred once. The CDR3 here is CASSRQAGFEQYF. The DNA for the CDR3 is TGTGCCAGCAGTCGCCAAGCAGGGTTCGAGCAGTACTTC. The chain employs TRBV25-1 and TRBJ2-7, with a possible D match to TRBD1 (5 bases). Trimming stripped 5 bases from V and 6 bases from J, with 14 bases between. The CDR3 runs 13 residues. Looked up from germline, CDR1 is MGHDK and CDR2 is SYGVNS.

DNA of the CDR3: TGTGCCAGCAGCTTGTTGGCGGGAGCTGGGGGCACAGATACGCAGTATTTT. Protein product: CASSLLAGAGGTDTQYF. The chain employs TRBV5-4 and TRBJ2-3; 7 bases align to TRBD2. Germline CDR1 reads SGHNT; CDR2 reads YYREEE (reference sequence). This CDR3 contains 17 residues. With 1 base clipped from V and 1 base from J, the junction kept 9 bases outside the gene matches. The full variable domain, with the rest looked up from reference TRBV5-4 and TRBJ2-3, is ETGVTQSPTHLIKTRGQQVTLRCSSQSGHNTVSWYQQALGQGPQFIFQYYREEENGRGNFPPRFSGLQFPNYSSELNVNALELDDSALYLCASSLLAGAGGTDTQYFGPGTRLTVL.